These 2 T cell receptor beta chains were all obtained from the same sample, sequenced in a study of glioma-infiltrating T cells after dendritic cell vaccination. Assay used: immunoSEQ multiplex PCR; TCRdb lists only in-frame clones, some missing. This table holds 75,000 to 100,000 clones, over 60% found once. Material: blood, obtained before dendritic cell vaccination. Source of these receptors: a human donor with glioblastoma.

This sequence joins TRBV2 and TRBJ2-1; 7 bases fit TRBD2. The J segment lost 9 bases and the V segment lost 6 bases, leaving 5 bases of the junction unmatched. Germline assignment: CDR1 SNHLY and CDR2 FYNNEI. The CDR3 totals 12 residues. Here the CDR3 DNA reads TGTGCCAGCAGCACAACTAGCGTTGAGCAGTTCTTC. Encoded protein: CASSTTSVEQFF.

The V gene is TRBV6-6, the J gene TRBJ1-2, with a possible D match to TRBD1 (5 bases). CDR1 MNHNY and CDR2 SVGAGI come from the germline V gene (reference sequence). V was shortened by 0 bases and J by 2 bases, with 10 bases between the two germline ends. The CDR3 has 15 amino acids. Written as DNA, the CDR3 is TGTGCCAGCAGTTACTCGAACAGGCTGAACTATGGCTACACCTTC. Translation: CASSYSNRLNYGYTF.